The text below deals with one TCR beta chain. Its cognate antigen is unknown. The time point here: blood 2 weeks post-SBRT. Specified treatment: 15 Gy SBRT to primary tumor, nephrectomy 4 weeks later. Serial blood draws occurred at baseline and 2 and 4 weeks post-SBRT. The tumor was a clear cell renal cell carcinoma. Data came from immunoSEQ multiplex PCR; TCRdb stores just in-frame clones and leaves some out. The data show some 130,000 clones, roughly four fifths seen once. These data belong to a study of radiation and T cells in renal cell carcinoma. Study as a whole: Nephrectomy followed 15 Gy stereotactic body radiation by 4 weeks. Findings of the study overall: From baseline, blood top tumor clonotypes peaked at 2 weeks post-radiation.

The length of the CDR3 is 15 residues. V shed 3 bases and J shed 1 base, with 9 bases lying between them. Germline values: CDR1 LNHDA, CDR2 SQIVND (reference sequence). The chain combines TRBV19 with TRBJ2-2, with unresolved D. This sequence originates from a woman aged 60 to 75 with renal cell carcinoma. Sequencing used blood, obtained from a patient whose treatment included radiotherapy and nephrectomy. CDR3 nucleotide sequence: TGTGCCAGTAGTATGATAACGGTGAACACCGGGGAGCTGTTTTTT. The encoded protein is CASSMITVNTGELFF.